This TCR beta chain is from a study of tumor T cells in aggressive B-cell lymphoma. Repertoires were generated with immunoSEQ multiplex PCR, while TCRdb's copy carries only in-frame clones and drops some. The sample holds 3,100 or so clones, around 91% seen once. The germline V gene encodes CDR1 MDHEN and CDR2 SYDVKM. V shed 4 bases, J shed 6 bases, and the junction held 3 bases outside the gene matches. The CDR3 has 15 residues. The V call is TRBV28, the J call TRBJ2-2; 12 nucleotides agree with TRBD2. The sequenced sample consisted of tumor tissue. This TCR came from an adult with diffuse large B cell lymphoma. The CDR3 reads CASSSRLAGAGELFF. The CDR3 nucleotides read TGTGCCAGCAGTTCGCGACTAGCGGGAGCCGGGGAGCTGTTTTTT.